This TCR beta chain was profiled in a study of blood T cells in healthy people across ages. On the study more broadly: Template switching captured about one barcoded beta molecule per two T cells. Study-level results: Not knowing donor CMV status may have confounded expanded clonotype changes. More naive CD4+ cells and higher diversity were found in long-lived than in aged donors.

This clonotype was counted only a few times. Its antigen is not identified. The use of a sample-barcoded 5' primer and a J-beta primer mix characterized a second PCR of roughly 6 to 11 cycles. TCRdb re-called the 5' RACE reads with MiXCR, one entry per CDR3 protein. The sample carries roughly 1,800,000 distinct CDR3 sequences, around half recorded once. The CDR3 is 16 residues long. V lost 5 bases and J 3 bases, leaving 17 bases between the germline ends. Germline V gene lookup returns CDR1 MNHEY and CDR2 SMNVEV (reference sequence). The draw of peripheral blood yielded ten milliliters from each donor.

The origin of this receptor is a woman aged 40 to 49 in good health. The chain is built from TRBV27 and TRBJ2-1, with D unresolved. Material: blood. The CDR3 is CASSPLGNHDYNEQFF. In DNA form, the CDR3 reads TGTGCCAGCAGTCCCCTCGGCAATCACGACTACAATGAGCAGTTCTTC.